One and the same sample provided the 16 T cell receptor beta chains below, sequenced in a study of CD8 T cells in ankylosing spondylitis. Notes on the study in general: Seemingly characteristic of ankylosing spondylitis blood was a TCR beta motif consisting of eight highly homologous variants.

MiXCR, applied by TCRdb to the 5' RACE reads, yields one record per CDR3 protein. The sample records roughly 470,000 distinct CDR3 sequences, approximately 26% being singletons. No antigen has been assigned to these receptors. The sample consisted of blood, either unsorted or a sorted T cell fraction (not recorded which). Receptors were obtained from a male donor with ankylosing spondylitis.

This clonotype was detected only a few times. The chain is built from TRBV20-1 and TRBJ2-1, with 11 positions matching TRBD2. The CDR3 sequence is 14 residues long. With V trimmed by 2 bases and J by 8 bases, 5 bases remained unmatched. CDR1 and CDR2 from the germline V gene are DFQATT and SNEGSKA (reference sequence). For the CDR3, the DNA is TGCAGTGCTAGAAATAGCGGGAGGGCCGATGAGCAGTTCTTC. The encoded protein is CSARNSGRADEQFF.

This clonotype was seen more than once but under ten times. V is TRBV7-7 and J is TRBJ1-4, with TRBD1 identical over 7 bases. Per germline, CDR1 SSHAT and CDR2 FNYEAQ (reference sequence). The trim removed 5 bases at V and 4 bases at J, leaving 7 bases unmatched. The CDR3 has 15 residues. The CDR3, as DNA: TGTGCCAGCAGCAAGGGACAGCGAAGTAATGAAAAACTGTTTTTT. Amino acids: CASSKGQRSNEKLFF.

This clonotype has a handful of counts. The V and J genes are TRBV12-3 or TRBV12-4 and TRBJ2-1; 9 bases match TRBD2. V was clipped by 3 bases and J by 5 bases; unmatched bases: 11. The length of the CDR3 is 17 residues. The CDR3 spells CASSFTGRGRADNEQFF. As DNA, the CDR3 is TGTGCCAGCAGTTTCACCGGGCGCGGGAGGGCCGACAATGAGCAGTTCTTC.

The chain combines TRBV7-8 with TRBJ1-5; TRBD1 is a possible D gene (5 bases). Trimming stripped 5 bases from V and 0 bases from J, with 8 bases between. Germline CDR1 SGHVS, CDR2 FQNEAQ. This CDR3 contains 14 residues. In nucleotides, the CDR3 is TGTGCCAGCAGCGTCGACAGTAGCAATCAGCCCCAGCATTTT. Translated, it gives CASSVDSSNQPQHF.

The rearrangement uses TRBV3-1 and TRBJ2-7, with 7 positions matching TRBD2. From germline, CDR1 is LGHDT and CDR2 YNNKEL (reference sequence). V lost 4 bases to trimming and J lost 0 bases; unmatched junction nucleotides: 6. The length of the CDR3 is 15 residues. The CDR3 reads CASSPSGQISYEQYF. The CDR3 nucleotides read TGTGCCAGCAGCCCTAGCGGCCAAATCTCCTACGAGCAGTACTTC.

This chain uses TRBV20-1 with TRBJ1-4; a weak D match, TRBD1 (6 bases). Trimming left V 5 bases short and J 3 bases short, with 13 bases between. Germline CDR1 reads DFQATT; CDR2 reads SNEGSKA (reference sequence). The CDR3 loop spans 14 amino acids. CDR3 sequence: CSAGGGGSNEKLFF. The CDR3 DNA reads TGCAGTGCTGGGGGCGGGGGATCTAATGAAAAACTGTTTTTT.

This clonotype was detected a few times. The chain employs TRBV11-2 and TRBJ2-1; 13 nucleotides line up with TRBD2. V was pared by 0 bases and J by 10 bases, with 6 bases of the junction left unmatched. From germline, CDR1 is SGHAT and CDR2 FQNNGV. This CDR3 region has 16 residues. CDR3 protein: CASSLELAGGLGEQFF. CDR3 sequence (DNA): TGTGCCAGCAGCTTAGAACTAGCGGGAGGGCTCGGGGAGCAGTTCTTC.

J is TRBJ2-5 and V is TRBV29-1, with no clear D. Trimming took off 4 bases at V and 2 bases at J, with 8 bases between the two ends. Germline V CDR1 and CDR2: SQVTM, ANQGSEA. The CDR3 runs to 12 residues. The CDR3 reads CSVAQAQETQYF. The CDR3 nucleotides read TGCAGCGTTGCGCAGGCTCAAGAGACCCAGTACTTC.

The chain has TRBV3-1 and TRBJ1-5; the D is unclear. The CDR3 extends over 13 amino acids. The V end was cut by 4 bases, the J end by 7 bases, with 11 bases between. Germline values: CDR1 LGHDT, CDR2 YNNKEL (reference sequence). The CDR3 nucleotides are TGTGCCAGCAGCCCCCGTGAAGAACAGCCCCAGCATTTT. Translating it yields CASSPREEQPQHF.

This sequence joins TRBV6-1 and TRBJ2-1; TRBD2 agrees at 16 bases. The CDR3 runs 16 residues. V lost 6 bases to trimming and J lost 14 bases; unmatched junction nucleotides: 13. Per the germline V gene, CDR1 is MNHNS and CDR2 is SASEGT. The CDR3 nucleotides read TGTGCCAGCAGCCAGACTAGAACCGGGACTAGCGGGAGGGAGTTCTTC. This gives the protein CASSQTRTGTSGREFF.

V and J are TRBV6-5 and TRBJ1-5; possibly TRBD1 for D (5 bases). The CDR3 has 15 residues. The germline gives CDR1 MNHEY, CDR2 SVGAGI. V was trimmed by 3 bases and J by 2 bases, leaving 11 bases between them. The CDR3 reads CASSYQGLGNQPQHF. CDR3 bases: TGTGCCAGCAGTTATCAGGGTTTGGGCAATCAGCCCCAGCATTTT.

The rearrangement links TRBV12-3 or TRBV12-4 to TRBJ1-2; D not certain. CDR3 length equals 13 residues. V was shortened by 0 bases and J by 8 bases, with 10 bases between the two germline ends. This CDR3 is CASSLAGIFGYTF. CDR3 sequence (DNA): TGTGCCAGCAGTTTAGCAGGGATCTTCGGCTACACCTTC.

CDR3 in DNA: TGTGCCAGCAGCTCCCGGAGGATTGGGGCAGGGGATATCACTAATGAAAAACTGTTTTTT. This gives the protein CASSSRRIGAGDITNEKLFF. The rearrangement uses TRBV5-4 and TRBJ1-4; possibly TRBD1 for D (6 bases). Trimming took off 3 bases at V and 2 bases at J, with 26 bases between the two ends. Germline V gene sequence: CDR1 SGHNT, CDR2 YYREEE (reference sequence). This CDR3 comprises 20 residues. The whole variable domain, filled in from reference TRBV5-4 and TRBJ1-4, reads ETGVTQSPTHLIKTRGQQVTLRCSSQSGHNTVSWYQQALGQGPQFIFQYYREEENGRGNFPPRFSGLQFPNYSSELNVNALELDDSALYLCASSSRRIGAGDITNEKLFFGSGTQLSVL.

The chain recombines TRBV11-2 with TRBJ2-3; 8 bases align to TRBD2. The junction had 0 bases not matched to a gene; V was cut back by 1 base and J by 6 bases. The CDR3 contains 13 residues. Germline CDR1 is SGHAT and CDR2 is FQNNGV. The CDR3 here is CASSLGTSDTQYF. The CDR3 DNA reads as TGTGCCAGCAGCTTAGGGACTAGCGATACGCAGTATTTT.

V gene TRBV9 combines with J gene TRBJ2-5, with D maybe TRBD1 (6 bases). Germline V gene sequence: CDR1 SGDLS, CDR2 YYNGEE. This CDR3 contains 14 residues. V was pared by 3 bases and J by 3 bases, with 12 bases between. Here the CDR3 reads CASSALQGKETQYF. Written as DNA, the CDR3 is TGTGCCAGCAGCGCCCTACAGGGAAAAGAGACCCAGTACTTC.

This clonotype occurred a few times. The V call is TRBV20-1, the J call TRBJ2-1; TRBD1 agrees at 9 bases. The CDR3 extends over 15 amino acids. The germline V gene has CDR1 DFQATT and CDR2 SNEGSKA (reference sequence). The ends lost 0 bases at V and 6 bases at J; junction bases unmatched: 6. CDR3 coding DNA: TGCAGTGCTAGAGATCTGAGGACAGGGGTCAATGAGCAGTTCTTC. Encoded protein: CSARDLRTGVNEQFF.